Listed below are T cell receptor beta chains from one sample, sequenced in a study of T cell repertoires in cytomegalovirus infection. One entry per CDR3 protein results from TCRdb running MiXCR on the reads. The profile shows roughly 640,000 distinct CDR3 sequences, roughly 24% of them singletons. The sequenced sample consisted of CD8+ T cells from PBMCs. The receptors shown here come from a human donor in good health (CMV status not recorded). Some clones in this sample may be carry-over from other donors' samples. Both conserved end residues are part of each CDR3. Fields, in order: D gene, clone size, V gene, J gene, CDR3 protein, CDR3 DNA. D genes are given only for firm matches. Clone size is given for some rows only: seen once, a few or many times, or a class if the clone is expanded.

TRBD2	.	TRBV2	TRBJ2-5	CASSEGLGHTGTSGQETQYF	TGTGCCAGCAGTGAAGGTCTTGGACATACCGGGACTAGCGGACAAGAGACCCAGTACTTC
.	few	TRBV27	TRBJ2-2	CASSHRLGNTGELFF	TGTGCCAGCAGCCATCGCTTGGGGAACACCGGGGAGCTGTTTTTT
.	.	TRBV27	TRBJ2-3	CASSLVKGADTQYF	TGTGCCAGCAGCCTCGTAAAGGGGGCAGATACGCAGTATTTT
.	.	TRBV7-9	TRBJ1-2	CASSLSQNLGYTF	TGTGCCAGCAGCTTAAGCCAAAACCTTGGCTACACCTTC
.	few	TRBV20-1	TRBJ2-5	CSARGYETQYF	TGCAGTGCTAGAGGCTATGAGACCCAGTACTTC
TRBD1	few	TRBV6-5	TRBJ1-1	CASTGGQPEAFF	TGTGCCAGTACAGGGGGGCAACCTGAAGCTTTCTTT
TRBD2	.	TRBV6-2/TRBV6-3	TRBJ2-3	CASSDTGTSGDTQYF	TGTGCCAGCAGCGATACCGGGACTAGCGGGGATACGCAGTATTTT
.	few	TRBV20-1	TRBJ1-2	CSARDARSSLEEGYTF	TGCAGTGCTAGAGATGCCCGGAGTAGCTTGGAGGAGGGCTACACCTTC
.	few	TRBV9	TRBJ2-3	CASSVADFTDTQYF	TGTGCCAGCAGCGTAGCGGACTTCACAGATACGCAGTATTTT
.	few	TRBV19	TRBJ2-1	CASSIVRGEEQFF	TGTGCCAGTAGTATAGTGAGGGGAGAGGAGCAGTTCTTC
TRBD2	few	TRBV29-1	TRBJ2-5	CSAERGGMWETQYF	TGCAGCGCTGAGCGGGGGGGCATGTGGGAGACCCAGTACTTC
.	.	TRBV6-5	TRBJ2-7	CASSLPGSSYEKYF	TGTGCCAGCAGTCTACCGGGCAGCTCCTACGAGAAGTACTTC
TRBD1	many	TRBV28	TRBJ2-1	CASSRGQFSSYNEQFF	TGTGCCAGCAGTAGGGGACAGTTTAGCTCCTACAATGAGCAGTTCTTC
TRBD1	.	TRBV14	TRBJ2-1	CASSQDIDRGKDNEQFF	TGTGCCAGCAGCCAAGATATAGACAGGGGAAAAGACAATGAGCAGTTCTTC
.	.	TRBV12-5	TRBJ2-3	CASGLPTQETSTDTQYF	TGTGCTAGTGGTTTGCCGACACAGGAAACTAGCACAGATACGCAGTATTTT
TRBD2	many	TRBV5-5	TRBJ2-7	CASSLYTRGGSEQYF	TGTGCCAGCAGCTTGTATACCCGGGGGGGCAGCGAGCAGTACTTC
.	many	TRBV6-6	TRBJ2-5	CASSYPERQETQYF	TGTGCCAGCAGTTACCCGGAGAGGCAAGAGACCCAGTACTTC
TRBD2	many	TRBV6-2/TRBV6-3	TRBJ2-1	CASARLAGDNEQFF	TGTGCCAGCGCTCGACTAGCGGGGGACAATGAGCAGTTCTTC
.	few	TRBV7-3	TRBJ2-1	CASSLMGRTNNEQFF	TGTGCCAGCAGCTTAATGGGACGGACAAACAATGAGCAGTTCTTC
TRBD1	many	TRBV20-1	TRBJ2-1	CSARNRGLDEQFF	TGCAGTGCCCGGAACAGGGGGCTGGATGAGCAGTTCTTC
TRBD1	few	TRBV4-1	TRBJ1-1	CASSQGHGTGAPMNTEAFF	TGCGCCAGCAGCCAAGGACATGGGACAGGGGCTCCCATGAACACTGAAGCTTTCTTT
TRBD1	few	TRBV11-2	TRBJ2-5	CASSLGQGAWETQYF	TGTGCCAGCAGCTTAGGACAGGGGGCCTGGGAGACCCAGTACTTC
TRBD1	.	TRBV28	TRBJ1-2	CASSLPGQGKNYGYTF	TGTGCCAGCAGTTTACCCGGACAGGGTAAGAACTATGGCTACACCTTC
.	.	TRBV27	TRBJ2-2	CASSFLPGSFVPGPNTGELFF	TGTGCCAGCAGTTTCCTTCCCGGGTCCTTTGTCCCGGGACCTAACACCGGGGAGCTGTTTTTT
.	few	TRBV27	TRBJ2-3	CASTLAASLPSWYF	TGTGCCAGCACCCTGGCGGCTAGCCTCCCGTCGTGGTATTTT
.	few	TRBV7-2	TRBJ2-1	CASRRQNYNEQFF	TGTGCCAGCAGGAGACAGAACTACAATGAGCAGTTCTTC
.	.	TRBV6-5	TRBJ2-5	CAGRIEGPGETQYF	TGTGCCGGCAGAATCGAGGGGCCGGGGGAGACCCAGTACTTC
.	.	TRBV5-4	TRBJ2-1	CASSRRTVRVPNEQFF	TGTGCCAGCAGCCGGAGGACAGTGAGGGTCCCGAATGAGCAGTTCTTC
.	.	TRBV7-9	TRBJ1-1	CASGLPTGPNTEAFF	TGTGCCAGCGGATTACCTACAGGGCCGAACACTGAAGCTTTCTTT
TRBD2	many	TRBV6-1	TRBJ2-1	CASSGLAGPYNEQFF	TGTGCCAGCAGCGGACTAGCGGGACCTTACAATGAGCAGTTCTTC
.	.	TRBV28	TRBJ1-1	CVSSPQPDSLEAFF	TGTGTCAGCAGTCCTCAACCGGACAGTCTTGAAGCTTTCTTT
TRBD2	.	TRBV18	TRBJ2-3	CASSPPASGGTDTQYF	TGTGCCAGCTCACCTCCGGCTAGCGGGGGCACAGATACGCAGTATTTT
.	few	TRBV6-6	TRBJ2-5	CASSIEVQETQYF	TGTGCCAGCAGTATAGAAGTCCAAGAGACCCAGTACTTC
.	.	TRBV6-2/TRBV6-3	TRBJ1-1	CASSRPEAFF	TGTGCCAGCAGTAGACCTGAAGCTTTCTTT
.	many	TRBV6-5	TRBJ2-6	CASSYSPGANVLTF	TGTGCCAGCAGTTACTCCCCTGGGGCCAACGTCCTGACTTTC
.	.	TRBV19	TRBJ2-3	CASSTPYDTDTQYF	TGTGCCAGTAGTACGCCATACGACACAGATACGCAGTATTTT
TRBD1	few	TRBV7-9	TRBJ2-5	CASSPTGGQATGTQYF	TGTGCCAGCAGCCCCACAGGGGGACAGGCGACCGGGACCCAGTACTTC
.	many	TRBV24-1	TRBJ2-1	CATSDYSGQMYNEQFF	TGTGCCACCAGTGATTATTCAGGACAGATGTACAATGAGCAGTTCTTC
.	.	TRBV20-1	TRBJ1-2	CSARSPLSYGYTF	TGCAGTGCTAGAAGTCCGCTATCCTATGGCTACACCTTC
TRBD1	.	TRBV28	TRBJ1-5	CASSPRQGAHQPQHF	TGTGCCAGCAGCCCGCGACAGGGGGCCCATCAGCCCCAGCATTTT
.	.	TRBV29-1	TRBJ1-1	CSVVVLNTEAFF	TGCAGCGTTGTTGTACTGAACACTGAAGCTTTCTTT
.	few	TRBV27	TRBJ2-1	CASTSRTYNEQFF	TGTGCCAGCACCTCTCGGACCTACAATGAGCAGTTCTTC
TRBD1	.	TRBV4-3	TRBJ2-5	CASSQVSKGAQQETQYF	TGCGCCAGCAGCCAAGTCTCAAAGGGGGCTCAACAAGAGACCCAGTACTTC
.	.	TRBV6-8	TRBJ1-1	CVSSYPGGPEAFF	TGTGTCAGCAGTTACCCGGGGGGGCCTGAAGCTTTCTTT